This T cell receptor (beta chain) was observed in a study of T cell responses to AZD1222 COVID-19 vaccine. Findings of the study overall: Donors were largely white British and mainly female; clonal diversity was possibly underestimated. Only a handful of individuals given AZD1222 were seropositive at baseline.

Looked up from germline, CDR1 is SGDLS and CDR2 is YYNGEE. Trimming shortened V by 3 bases and J by 2 bases, and 10 bases separated the two germline ends. This CDR3 contains 14 residues. Assay: immunoSEQ multiplex PCR; the TCRdb copy retains only in-frame clones and omits some. This sample carries approximately 110,000 clones, roughly 89% of them seen once, and the ten largest clones take 35% to 45%. Turning to this clone: Its antigen is not known.

This chain links TRBV9 with TRBJ2-3; D remains ambiguous. This TCR came from an adult who received the AZD1222 COVID-19 vaccine. The starting material was peripheral blood, obtained 28 days after the second AZD1222 dose. CDR3 nucleotide sequence: TGTGCCAGCAGCGGCTATACTTTCACAGATACGCAGTATTTT. Its translation is CASSGYTFTDTQYF.